The rows below give T cell receptor beta chains drawn from one sample of a study of chemoradiotherapy in HPV16-positive cancers. Generated by immunoSEQ multiplex PCR, the TCRdb table keeps only in-frame clones and is missing some. The repertoire holds approximately 23,000 clones, with around two thirds as singletons. Sampling was done from a patient who underwent chemoradiotherapy. The receptor set was obtained from a human donor with HPV-associated anogenital cancer. Each CDR3 is given with its conserved first and last residue.

v_call cdr3_length cdr3_aa
TRBV2 16 CASMVGLAGGKGEQYF
TRBV14 14 CASSHATGGTEAFF
TRBV11-1 14 CASSLDSGANVLTF
TRBV6-5 13 CASTLGSDYGYTF
TRBV7-2 14 CASSLTQAGDTQYF
TRBV30 17 CAWREMETGALNYGYTF
TRBV5-1 15 CASSLEPNSNQPQHF
TRBV5-1 15 CASSFSGGPQETQYF
TRBV7-2 14 CASSFRDGYNEQFF
TRBV28 11 CASSFSQPQHF
TRBV11-3 11 CASSQGGEQYF
TRBV11-2 11 CASSLTYEQYF
TRBV6-1 15 CASSEAGRDNQPQHF
TRBV2 13 CASREDGLGEQYF
TRBV5-1 13 CASSLASGNEAFF
TRBV7-2 13 CASSFGVTGELFF
TRBV29-1 12 CSVARAVNEQYF
TRBV5-6 15 CASSEEGAGYNEQFF
TRBV7-9 18 CASRWERGRKDYTGELFF
TRBV6-5 15 CASSPITGGGYEQYF
TRBV19 17 CASSSYSGRAIYNEQFF
TRBV4-1 15 CASSQDSGAIAEAFF
TRBV19 17 CASSTTTAGGPPDTQYF
TRBV25-1 13 CASSGGGAEKLFF
TRBV10-3 13 CAISPSGTQEQFF
TRBV6-4 16 CASRILRTSGDYEQYF
TRBV5-1 16 CASSFLTSGSYNEQFF
TRBV5-1 15 CASSYTGTGGYEQYF
TRBV5-5 14 CASSPGGSQETQYF
TRBV28 20 CASSFGISGQGAIGNQPQHF